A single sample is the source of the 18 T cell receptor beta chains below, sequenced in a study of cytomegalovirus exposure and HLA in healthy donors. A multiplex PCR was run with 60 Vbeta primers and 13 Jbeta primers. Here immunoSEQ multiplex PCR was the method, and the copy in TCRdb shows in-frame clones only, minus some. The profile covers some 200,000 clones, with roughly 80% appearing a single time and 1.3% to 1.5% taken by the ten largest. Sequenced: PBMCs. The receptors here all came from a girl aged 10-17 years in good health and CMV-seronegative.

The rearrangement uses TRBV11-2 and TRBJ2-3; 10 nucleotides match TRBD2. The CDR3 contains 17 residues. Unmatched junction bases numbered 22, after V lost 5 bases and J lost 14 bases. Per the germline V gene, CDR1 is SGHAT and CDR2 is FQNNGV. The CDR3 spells CASSLGPLRAGGDNWYF. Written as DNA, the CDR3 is TGTGCCAGCAGCCTGGGCCCGCTACGAGCGGGAGGGGATAATTGGTATTTT.

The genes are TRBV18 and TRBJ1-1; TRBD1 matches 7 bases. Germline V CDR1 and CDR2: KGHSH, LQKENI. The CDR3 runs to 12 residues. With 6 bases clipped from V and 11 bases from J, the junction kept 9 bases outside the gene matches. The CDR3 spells CASSQGVLGAFF. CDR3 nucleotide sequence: TGTGCCAGCTCTCAGGGGGTTCTGGGGGCTTTCTTT. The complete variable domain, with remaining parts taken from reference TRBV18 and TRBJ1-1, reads NAGVMQNPRHLVRRRGQEARLRCSPMKGHSHVYWYRQLPEEGLKFMVYLQKENIIDESGMPKERFSAEFPKEGPSILRIQQVVRGDSAAYFCASSQGVLGAFFGQGTRLTVV.

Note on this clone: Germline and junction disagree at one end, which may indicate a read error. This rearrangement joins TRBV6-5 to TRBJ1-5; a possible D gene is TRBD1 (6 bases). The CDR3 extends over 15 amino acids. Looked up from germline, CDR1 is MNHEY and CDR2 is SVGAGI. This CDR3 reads CASSYSGGHNHPQHF. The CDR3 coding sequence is TGTGCCAGCAGTTACTCGGGGGGGCACAATCACCCCCAGCATTTT.

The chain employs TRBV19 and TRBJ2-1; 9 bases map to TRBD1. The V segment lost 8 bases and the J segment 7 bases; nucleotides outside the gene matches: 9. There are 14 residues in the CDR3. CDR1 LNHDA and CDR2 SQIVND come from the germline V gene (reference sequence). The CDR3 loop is CASGLRDRENEQFF. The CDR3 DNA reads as TGTGCCAGTGGCCTCCGGGACAGGGAGAATGAGCAGTTCTTC.

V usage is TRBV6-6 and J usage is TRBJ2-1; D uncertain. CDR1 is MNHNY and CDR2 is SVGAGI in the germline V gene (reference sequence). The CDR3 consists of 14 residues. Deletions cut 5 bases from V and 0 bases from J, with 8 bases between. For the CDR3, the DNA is TGTGCCAGCAGTGTGTCTAGCTCCTACAATGAGCAGTTCTTC. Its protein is CASSVSSSYNEQFF.

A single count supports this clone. For the CDR3, the DNA is TGTGCCAGCAGGCCCGGGACTAGGGACACCGGGGAGCTGTTTTTT. It codes for CASRPGTRDTGELFF. This chain connects TRBV2 to TRBJ2-2; 8 bases line up with TRBD2. Losses at the gene ends were 6 bases for V and 3 bases for J; bases not matched to a gene: 6. Germline V gene sequence: CDR1 SNHLY, CDR2 FYNNEI. The CDR3 length is 15 residues.

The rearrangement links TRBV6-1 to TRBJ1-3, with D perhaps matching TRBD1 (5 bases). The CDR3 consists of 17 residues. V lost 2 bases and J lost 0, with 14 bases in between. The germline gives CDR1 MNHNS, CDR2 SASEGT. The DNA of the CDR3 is TGTGCCAGCAGTGAATGGGGCAGGGCGAGCTCTGGAAACACCATATATTTT. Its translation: CASSEWGRASSGNTIYF.

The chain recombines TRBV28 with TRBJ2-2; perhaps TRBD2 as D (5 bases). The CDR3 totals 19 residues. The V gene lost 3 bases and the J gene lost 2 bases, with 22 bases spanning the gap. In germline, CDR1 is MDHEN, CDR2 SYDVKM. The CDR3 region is CASSFNGDLSPINTGELFF. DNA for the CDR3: TGTGCCAGCAGTTTCAACGGGGATCTAAGCCCAATAAACACCGGGGAGCTGTTTTTT.

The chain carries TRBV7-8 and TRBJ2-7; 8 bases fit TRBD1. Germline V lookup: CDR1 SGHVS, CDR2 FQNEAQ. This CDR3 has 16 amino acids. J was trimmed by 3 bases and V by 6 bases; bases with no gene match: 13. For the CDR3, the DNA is TGTGCCAGCAGACCATATTCAGGGGGCGTCAGCTACGAGCAGTACTTC. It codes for CASRPYSGGVSYEQYF.

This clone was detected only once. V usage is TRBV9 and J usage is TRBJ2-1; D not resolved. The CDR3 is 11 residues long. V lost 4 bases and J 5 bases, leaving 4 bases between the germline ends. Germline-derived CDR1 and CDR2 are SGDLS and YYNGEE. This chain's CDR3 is CASSPDNEQFF. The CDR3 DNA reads TGTGCCAGCAGCCCGGACAATGAGCAGTTCTTC.

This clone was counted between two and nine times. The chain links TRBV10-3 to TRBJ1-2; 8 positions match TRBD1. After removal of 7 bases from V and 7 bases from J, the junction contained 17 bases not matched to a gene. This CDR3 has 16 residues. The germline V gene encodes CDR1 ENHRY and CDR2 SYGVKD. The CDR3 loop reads CAIKSGTGSFLGGYTF. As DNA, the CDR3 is TGTGCCATCAAATCGGGGACAGGTTCCTTTTTGGGTGGCTACACCTTC.

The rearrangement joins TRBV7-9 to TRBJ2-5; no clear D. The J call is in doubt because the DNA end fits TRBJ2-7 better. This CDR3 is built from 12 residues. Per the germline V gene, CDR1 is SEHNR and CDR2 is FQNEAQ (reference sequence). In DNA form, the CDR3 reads TGTGCCAGCAGCTTAGGCGAGAGCGAGCAGTACTTC. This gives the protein CASSLGESEQYF.

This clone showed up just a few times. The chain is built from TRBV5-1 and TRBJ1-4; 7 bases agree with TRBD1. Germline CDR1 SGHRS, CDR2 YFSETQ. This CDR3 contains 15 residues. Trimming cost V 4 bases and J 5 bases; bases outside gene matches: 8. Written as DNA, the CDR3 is TGCGCCAGCAGCGGAACCGGGACAGAGAATGAAAAACTGTTTTTT. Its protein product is CASSGTGTENEKLFF.

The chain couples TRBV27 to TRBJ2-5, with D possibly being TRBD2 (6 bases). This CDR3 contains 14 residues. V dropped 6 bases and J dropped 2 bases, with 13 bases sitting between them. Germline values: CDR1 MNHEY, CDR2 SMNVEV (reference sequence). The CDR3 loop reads CASSPWGTQETQYF. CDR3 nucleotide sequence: TGTGCCAGCAGCCCCTGGGGGACTCAAGAGACCCAGTACTTC.

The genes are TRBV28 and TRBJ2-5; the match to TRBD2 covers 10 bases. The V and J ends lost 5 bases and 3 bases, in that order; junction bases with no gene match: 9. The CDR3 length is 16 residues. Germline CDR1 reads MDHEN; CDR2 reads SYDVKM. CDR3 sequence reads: CASSAMGAGGEETQYF. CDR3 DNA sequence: TGTGCCAGCAGTGCCATGGGAGCGGGGGGGGAAGAGACCCAGTACTTC.

CDR3 region: CASSIGFSAASTDTQYF. CDR3 nucleotide sequence: TGTGCCAGTAGTATCGGGTTCTCGGCAGCTAGCACAGATACGCAGTATTTT. The chain has TRBV19 and TRBJ2-3; no firm D call. The CDR3 covers 17 residues. Deletions cut 3 bases from V and 0 bases from J, with 16 bases between. CDR1 is LNHDA, CDR2 SQIVND, per germline (reference sequence).

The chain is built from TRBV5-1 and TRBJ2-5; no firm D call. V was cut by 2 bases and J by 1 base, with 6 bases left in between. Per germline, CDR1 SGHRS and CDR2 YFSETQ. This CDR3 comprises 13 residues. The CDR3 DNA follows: TGCGCCAGCAGCTTAAACTCCCAAGAGACCCAGTACTTC. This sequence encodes CASSLNSQETQYF.

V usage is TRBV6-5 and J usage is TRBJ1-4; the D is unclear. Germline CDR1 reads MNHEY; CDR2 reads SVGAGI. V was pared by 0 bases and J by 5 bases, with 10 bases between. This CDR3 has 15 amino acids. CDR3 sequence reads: CASSYSGRQNEKLFF. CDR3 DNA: TGTGCCAGCAGTTACTCTGGGAGACAAAATGAAAAACTGTTTTTT.